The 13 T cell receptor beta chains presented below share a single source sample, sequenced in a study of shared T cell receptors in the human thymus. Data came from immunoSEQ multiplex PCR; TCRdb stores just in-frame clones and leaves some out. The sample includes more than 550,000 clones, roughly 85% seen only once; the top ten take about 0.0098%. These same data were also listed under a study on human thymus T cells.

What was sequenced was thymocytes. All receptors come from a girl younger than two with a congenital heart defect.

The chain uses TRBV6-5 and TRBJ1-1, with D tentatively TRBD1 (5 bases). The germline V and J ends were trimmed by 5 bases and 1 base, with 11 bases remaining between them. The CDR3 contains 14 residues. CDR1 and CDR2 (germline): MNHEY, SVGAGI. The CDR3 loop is CASSVQVRNTEAFF. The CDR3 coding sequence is TGTGCCAGCAGTGTACAGGTACGGAACACTGAAGCTTTCTTT.

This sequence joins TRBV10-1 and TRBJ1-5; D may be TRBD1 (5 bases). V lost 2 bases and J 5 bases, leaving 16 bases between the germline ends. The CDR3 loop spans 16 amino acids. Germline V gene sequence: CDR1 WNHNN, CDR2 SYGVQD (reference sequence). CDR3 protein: CASSEKTTEVYQPQHF. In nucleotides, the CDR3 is TGCGCCAGCAGTGAGAAGACGACAGAGGTCTATCAGCCCCAGCATTTT.

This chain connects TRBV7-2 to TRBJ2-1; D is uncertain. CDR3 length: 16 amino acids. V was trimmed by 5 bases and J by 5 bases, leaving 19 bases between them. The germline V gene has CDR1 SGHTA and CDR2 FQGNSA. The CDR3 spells CASSATFYDTDNEQFF. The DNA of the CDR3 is TGTGCCAGCAGCGCAACCTTCTACGACACCGACAATGAGCAGTTCTTC. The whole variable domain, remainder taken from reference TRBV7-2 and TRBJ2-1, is GAGVSQSPSNKVTEKGKDVELRCDPISGHTALYWYRQSLGQGLEFLIYFQGNSAPDKSGLPSDRFSAERTGGSVSTLTIQRTQQEDSAVYLCASSATFYDTDNEQFFGPGTRLTVL.

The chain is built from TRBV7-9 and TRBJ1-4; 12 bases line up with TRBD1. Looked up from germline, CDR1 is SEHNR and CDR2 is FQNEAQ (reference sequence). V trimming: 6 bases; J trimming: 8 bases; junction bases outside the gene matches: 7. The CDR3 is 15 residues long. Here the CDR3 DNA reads TGTGCCAGCAGGCCCCCCGGGACAGGGGGCGAAAAACTGTTTTTT. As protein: CASRPPGTGGEKLFF.

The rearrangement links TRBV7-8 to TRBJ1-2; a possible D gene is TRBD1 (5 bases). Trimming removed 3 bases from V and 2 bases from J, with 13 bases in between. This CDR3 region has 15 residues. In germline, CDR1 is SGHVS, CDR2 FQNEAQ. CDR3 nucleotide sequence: TGTGCCAGCAGCTTTCGGAGGGGTCGGAACTATGGCTACACCTTC. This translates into CASSFRRGRNYGYTF.

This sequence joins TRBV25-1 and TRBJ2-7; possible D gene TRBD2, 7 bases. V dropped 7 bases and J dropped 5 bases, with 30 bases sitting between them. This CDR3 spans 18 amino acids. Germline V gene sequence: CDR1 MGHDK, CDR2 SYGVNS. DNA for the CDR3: TGTGCCAGCACAACGGGCCGACTAGCCCACCCTGAGGGGGACGAGCAGTACTTC. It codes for CASTTGRLAHPEGDEQYF.

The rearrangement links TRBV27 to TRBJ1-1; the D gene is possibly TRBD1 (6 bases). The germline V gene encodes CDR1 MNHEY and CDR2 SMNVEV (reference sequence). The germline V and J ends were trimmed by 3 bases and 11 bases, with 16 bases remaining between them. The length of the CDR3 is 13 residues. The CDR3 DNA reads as TGTGCCAGCAGTTTGGGGGTACAGGGTGGCGCTTTCTTT. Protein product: CASSLGVQGGAFF.

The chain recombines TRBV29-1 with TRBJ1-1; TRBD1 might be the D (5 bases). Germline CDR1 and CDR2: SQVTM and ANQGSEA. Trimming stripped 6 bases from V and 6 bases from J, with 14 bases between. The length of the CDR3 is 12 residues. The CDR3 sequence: CSVPEGRPEAFF. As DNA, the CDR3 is TGCAGCGTCCCCGAGGGGAGGCCTGAAGCTTTCTTT. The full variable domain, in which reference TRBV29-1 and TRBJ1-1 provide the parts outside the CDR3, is SAVISQKPSRDICQRGTSLTIQCQVDSQVTMMFWYRQQPGQSLTLIATANQGSEATYESGFVIDKFPISRPNLTFSTLTVSNMSPEDSSIYLCSVPEGRPEAFFGQGTRLTVV.

The CDR3 sequence: CASSSGTDNQPQHF. DNA of the CDR3: TGTGCCAGTAGCTCCGGGACAGATAATCAGCCCCAGCATTTT. This chain connects TRBV19 to TRBJ1-5; TRBD1 matches 7 bases. Losses at the gene ends were 6 bases for V and 4 bases for J; bases not matched to a gene: 6. The V gene's germline CDR1 is LNHDA and CDR2 SQIVND (reference sequence). The CDR3 sequence is 14 residues long.

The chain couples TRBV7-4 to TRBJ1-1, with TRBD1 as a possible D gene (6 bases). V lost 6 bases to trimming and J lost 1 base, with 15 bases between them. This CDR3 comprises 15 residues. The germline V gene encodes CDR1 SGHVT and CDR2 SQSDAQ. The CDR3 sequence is CASRQPGQPNTEAFF. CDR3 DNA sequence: TGTGCCAGCAGACAACCCGGACAGCCGAACACTGAAGCTTTCTTT.

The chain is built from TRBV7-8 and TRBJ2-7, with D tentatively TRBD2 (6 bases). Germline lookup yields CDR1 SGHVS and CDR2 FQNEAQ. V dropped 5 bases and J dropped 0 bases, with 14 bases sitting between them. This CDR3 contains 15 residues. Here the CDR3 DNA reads TGTGCCAGCAGCCCGGGCGGGGTAAGCTCCTACGAGCAGTACTTC. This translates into CASSPGGVSSYEQYF. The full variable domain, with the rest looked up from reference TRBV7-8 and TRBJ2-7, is GAGVSQSPRYKVAKRGQDVALRCDPISGHVSLFWYQQALGQGPEFLTYFQNEAQLDKSGLPSDRFFAERPEGSVSTLKIQRTQQEDSAVYLCASSPGGVSSYEQYFGPGTRLTVT.

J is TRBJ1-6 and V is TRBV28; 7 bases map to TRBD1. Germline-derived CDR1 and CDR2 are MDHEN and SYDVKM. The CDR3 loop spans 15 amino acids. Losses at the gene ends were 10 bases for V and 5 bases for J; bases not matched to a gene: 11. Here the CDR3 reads CATLSKQGDNSPLHF. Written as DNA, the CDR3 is TGTGCCACCTTAAGTAAGCAGGGGGATAATTCACCCCTCCACTTT.

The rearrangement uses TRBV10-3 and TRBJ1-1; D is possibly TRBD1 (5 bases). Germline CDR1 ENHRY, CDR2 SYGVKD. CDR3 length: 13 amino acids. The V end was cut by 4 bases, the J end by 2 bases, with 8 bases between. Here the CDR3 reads CAISVGHNTEAFF. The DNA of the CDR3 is TGTGCCATCAGTGTGGGGCATAACACTGAAGCTTTCTTT.